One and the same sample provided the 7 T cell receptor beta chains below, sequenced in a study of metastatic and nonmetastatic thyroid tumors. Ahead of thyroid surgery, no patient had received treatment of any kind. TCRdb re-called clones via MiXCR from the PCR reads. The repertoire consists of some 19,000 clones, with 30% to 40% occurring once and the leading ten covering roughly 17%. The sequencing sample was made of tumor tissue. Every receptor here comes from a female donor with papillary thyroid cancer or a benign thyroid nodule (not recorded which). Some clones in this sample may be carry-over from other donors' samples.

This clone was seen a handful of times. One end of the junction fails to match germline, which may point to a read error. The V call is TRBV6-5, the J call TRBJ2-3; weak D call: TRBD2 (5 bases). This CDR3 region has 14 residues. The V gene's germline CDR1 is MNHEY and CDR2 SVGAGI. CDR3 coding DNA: TGTGCCAGCAGCCAATTACCGGGGTCAGATACGCGGTATTTT. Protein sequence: CASSQLPGSDTRYF.

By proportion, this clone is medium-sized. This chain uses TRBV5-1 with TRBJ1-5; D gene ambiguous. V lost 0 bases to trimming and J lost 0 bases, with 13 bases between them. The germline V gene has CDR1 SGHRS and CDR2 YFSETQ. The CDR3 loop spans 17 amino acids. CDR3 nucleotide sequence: TGCGCCAGCAGCTTGGCCAGGACGGGATATAGCAATCAGCCCCAGCATTTT. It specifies CASSLARTGYSNQPQHF.

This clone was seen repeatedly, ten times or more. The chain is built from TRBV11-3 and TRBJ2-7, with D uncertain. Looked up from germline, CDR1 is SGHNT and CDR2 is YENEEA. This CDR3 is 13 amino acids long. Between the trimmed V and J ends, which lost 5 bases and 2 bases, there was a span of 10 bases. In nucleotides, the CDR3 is TGTGCCAGCAGCCCGACTGACACCTACGAGCAGTACTTC. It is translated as CASSPTDTYEQYF.

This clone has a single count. The CDR3 DNA sequence: TGTGCCAGCAGCTTAGATCAGGACAGGGAGTGGCAGAGCTACACCTTC. It specifies CASSLDQDREWQSYTF. This chain joins TRBV11-3 and TRBJ1-2, with 8 bases fitting TRBD1. Trimming cost V 0 bases and J 9 bases; bases outside gene matches: 12. The germline CDR1 and CDR2 sequences are SGHNT and YENEEA. This CDR3 comprises 16 residues. Combining the CDR3 with reference TRBV11-3 and TRBJ1-2 gives the whole variable domain EAGVVQSPRYKIIEKKQPVAFWCNPISGHNTLYWYLQNLGQGPELLIRYENEEAVDDSQLPKDRFSAERLKGVDSTLKIQPAELGDSAVYLCASSLDQDREWQSYTFGSGTRLTVV.

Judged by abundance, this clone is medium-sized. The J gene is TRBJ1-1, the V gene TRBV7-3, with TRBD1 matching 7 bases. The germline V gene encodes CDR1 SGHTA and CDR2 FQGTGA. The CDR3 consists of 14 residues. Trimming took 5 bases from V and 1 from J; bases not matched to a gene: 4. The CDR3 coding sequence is TGTGCCAGCAGCGCCACAGGGGCGAACACTGAAGCTTTCTTT. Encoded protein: CASSATGANTEAFF. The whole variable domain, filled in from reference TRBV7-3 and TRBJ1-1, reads GAGVSQTPSNKVTEKGKYVELRCDPISGHTALYWYRQSLGQGPEFLIYFQGTGAADDSGLPNDRFFAVRPEGSVSTLKIQRTERGDSAVYLCASSATGANTEAFFGQGTRLTVV.

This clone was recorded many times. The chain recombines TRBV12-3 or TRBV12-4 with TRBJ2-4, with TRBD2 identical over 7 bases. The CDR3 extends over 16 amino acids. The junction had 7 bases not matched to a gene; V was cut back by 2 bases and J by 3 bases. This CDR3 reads CASSLLWGGVKNIQYF. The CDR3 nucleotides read TGTGCCAGCAGTTTACTATGGGGGGGGGTCAAAAACATTCAGTACTTC.

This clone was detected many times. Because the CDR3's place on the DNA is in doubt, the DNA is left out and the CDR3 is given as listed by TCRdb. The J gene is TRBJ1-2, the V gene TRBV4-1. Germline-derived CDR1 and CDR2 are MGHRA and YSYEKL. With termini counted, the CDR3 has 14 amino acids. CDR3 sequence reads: CASSHPSVRGGYTF.